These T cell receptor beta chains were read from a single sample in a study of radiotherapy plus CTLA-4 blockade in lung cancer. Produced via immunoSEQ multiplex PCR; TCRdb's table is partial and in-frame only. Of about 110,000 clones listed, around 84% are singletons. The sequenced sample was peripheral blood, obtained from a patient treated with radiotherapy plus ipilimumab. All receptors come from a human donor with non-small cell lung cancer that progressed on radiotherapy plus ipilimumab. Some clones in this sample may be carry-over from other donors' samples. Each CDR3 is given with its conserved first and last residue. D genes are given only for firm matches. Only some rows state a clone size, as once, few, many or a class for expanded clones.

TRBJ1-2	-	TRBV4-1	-	TGCGCCAGCAGGCCAATCGGGACCACCGACAGACTCTTCCATTCTAACTATGGCTACACCTTC	CASRPIGTTDRLFHSNYGYTF
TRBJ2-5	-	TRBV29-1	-	TGCAGCGTTGAAGGGGAGACCCAGTACTTC	CSVEGETQYF
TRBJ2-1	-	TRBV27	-	TGTGCCAGCGGCACCCGGAATGAGCAGTTCTTC	CASGTRNEQFF
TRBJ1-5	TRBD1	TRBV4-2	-	TGTGCCAGCAGCCAAGTACAATCGACAGGGGGCCCGCTGGATCAGCCCCAGCATTTT	CASSQVQSTGGPLDQPQHF
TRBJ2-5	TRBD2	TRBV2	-	TGTGCCAGCTCAGATAGCGGGGGGGTCGAGACCCAGTACTTC	CASSDSGGVETQYF
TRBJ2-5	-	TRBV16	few	TGTGCCAGCAGCCAATATGGCAGTCAGCAAGAGACCCAGTACTTC	CASSQYGSQQETQYF
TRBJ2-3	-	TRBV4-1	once	TGCGCCAGCAGCCGATCCGGGACTCTCACAGATACGCAGTATTTT	CASSRSGTLTDTQYF
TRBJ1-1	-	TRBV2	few	TGTGCCAGCAGTGCGAGCGAAACTGAAGCTTTCTTT	CASSASETEAFF
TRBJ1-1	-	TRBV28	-	TGTGCCAGCGGCGCGGGCTCGGGGAACACTGAAGCTTTCTTT	CASGAGSGNTEAFF
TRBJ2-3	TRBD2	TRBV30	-	TGTGCCTGGAGAAATGGCGGGGGGACAGATACGCAGTATTTT	CAWRNGGGTDTQYF
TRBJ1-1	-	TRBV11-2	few	TGTGCCAGCAGCTTAGAATGGGGACAAAAGAACACTGAAGCTTTCTTT	CASSLEWGQKNTEAFF
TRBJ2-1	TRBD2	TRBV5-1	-	TGCGCCAGCAGCTTGGAAAACGTCAGGGTGGTAGCGGGGGGTTACTACAATGAGCAGTTCTTC	CASSLENVRVVAGGYYNEQFF
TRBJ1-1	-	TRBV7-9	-	TGTGCCAGCAGCGGGGGGACATCTAACACTGAAGCTTTCTTT	CASSGGTSNTEAFF
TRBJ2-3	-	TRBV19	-	TGTGCCAGTAGTATTCTGCGGGCGACAGATACGCAGTATTTT	CASSILRATDTQYF
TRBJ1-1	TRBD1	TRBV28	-	TGTGCCAGCAGGCAATTCCGGGACAGGGGGTGGAACACTGAAGCTTTCTTT	CASRQFRDRGWNTEAFF
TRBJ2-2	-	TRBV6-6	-	TGTGCCAGCAGTTCAACAGGGATGAACACCGGGGAGCTGTTTTTT	CASSSTGMNTGELFF
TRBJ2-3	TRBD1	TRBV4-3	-	TGCGCCAGCAGCCAAGCCCCGGGACAGGGGTGGACAGATACGCAGTATTTT	CASSQAPGQGWTDTQYF
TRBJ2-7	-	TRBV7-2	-	TGTGCCAGCAGCTTCATAACCTACGAGCAGTACTTC	CASSFITYEQYF
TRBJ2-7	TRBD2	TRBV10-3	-	TGTGCCATCAGCGGCCGCGGGGGGCCGGGGTACGAGCAGTACTTC	CAISGRGGPGYEQYF
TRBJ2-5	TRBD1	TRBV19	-	TGTGCCAGTAGTAGGGCGGGCAGGGGGATTGAGACCCAGTACTTC	CASSRAGRGIETQYF
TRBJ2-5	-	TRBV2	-	TGTGCCAGCAGGGAAGAGGGAGAGACCCAGTACTTC	CASREEGETQYF
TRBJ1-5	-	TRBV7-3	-	TGTGCCAGCAGCCCCCGGGGGAGCAATCAGCCCCAGCATTTT	CASSPRGSNQPQHF
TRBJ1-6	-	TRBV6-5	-	TGTGCCAGCAGTGGACAGAATTCACCCCTCCACTTT	CASSGQNSPLHF
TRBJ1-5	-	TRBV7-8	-	TGTGCCAGCAGCTTCGGGACATATCAGCCCCAGCATTTT	CASSFGTYQPQHF
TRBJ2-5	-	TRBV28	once	TGTGCCAGCAGTTTGATCCAGGTCCAAGAGACCCAGTACTTC	CASSLIQVQETQYF